The clone carrying this TCR beta chain was seen more than once but under ten times. V lost 4 bases to trimming and J lost 4 bases; unmatched junction nucleotides: 5. Germline CDR1 and CDR2: SGHTA and FQGNSA. The CDR3 is 15 residues long. The data originate from a study of blood T cell repertoires in COVID-19. Study background: Samples came from the United States, Italy and Spain, spanning acute and convalescent COVID-19. PBMCs, B-cell-depleted T cells, or T cells provided the cDNA or gDNA that made up the material.

In the study's own analysis: Nucleated cell counts were estimated from reference gene primer amplification. Clones were read by immunoSEQ multiplex PCR, and TCRdb kept only the in-frame ones, dropping some. V and J calls and clone size follow that table, whereas D and trimming were derived from the DNA. The table has fewer than 40,000 clones, about four fifths seen once; the top ten hold approximately 20%. The chain recombines TRBV7-2 with TRBJ2-2; 8 bases match TRBD1. Source material: peripheral blood. This clonotype was obtained from a man in his 70s with acute or convalescent COVID-19. The CDR3 spells CASSSGQGGTGELFF. For the CDR3, the DNA is TGTGCCAGCAGCTCCGGACAGGGCGGCACCGGGGAGCTGTTTTTT.